This T cell receptor beta chain was found in a study of chemoradiotherapy in HPV16-positive cancers (dated by TCRdb to the early 2020s). Context from the whole study: Functional T-cell assays on cells from two HPV16-positive patients defined candidate HPV-specific T-cell clones and common TCR motifs. The study asked whether T-cell immunity to the HPV oncoproteins E6 and E7 changes during chemoradiotherapy and whether this immunity affects survival. The candidate HPV-specific TCRs and motifs were subsequently tracked in TCR repertoires obtained from some 80 patients with HPV-related cancers.

A word on this clone: It lacks a known antigen. Base qualities are not recorded, but no much larger clone differs from it by a single base.

Because repertoires were sampled repeatedly during chemoradiotherapy, clonal expansion in the tumor microenvironment could be followed. The cysteine opens and the phenylalanine closes a CDR3 of 16 amino acids. The retained sequence is limited to the CDR3, 48 bases, with the frame set at the first base. Here is what the overall study found, with its caveats: The functional definition of HPV-specific T cells was derived from only a couple of HPV16-positive patients, and the survival association was reported for HPV16-positive patients. In HPV16-positive patients, expansion of HPV-responsive T cells during chemoradiotherapy was associated with improved recurrence-free survival. Expansion of candidate HPV-specific clones and E7-related TCR motifs was observed in the tumor microenvironment during treatment, whereas no such expansion was observed for non-HPV-specific T cells.

The method behind the library was the immunoSEQ multiplex PCR assay. TCRdb limited this immuneACCESS table to in-frame rearrangements with V and J called. A share of clones is missing; checked studies link under half to unresolved V genes, and the rest is unexplained. The sample table holds 25,000 to 35,000 clones, of which around 83% were seen once. The biggest ten clones account for approximately 2.1% of the sample. This TCR derives from a human donor with HPV-associated anogenital cancer. In this chain, TRBV7-5 is recombined with TRBJ2-7; the table's D gene call, TRBD2, was not cross checked with the DNA. TRBV7-5 is listed as a pseudogene. This sample comprised blood, obtained from a patient who underwent chemoradiotherapy. In nucleotides, the sequence is TGTGTCAGAAGCTTAGCGGGCCGGGGATACCCCTACGAGCAGTACTTC. This yields the protein CVRSLAGRGYPYEQYF.